This T cell receptor (beta chain) was identified in a study of blood T cells in healthy people across ages. A second PCR, run for about 6 to 12 cycles, used a sample-barcoded 5' primer plus a J-beta primer mix. MiXCR, run by TCRdb on the 5' RACE reads, gives a single entry per CDR3 protein. The sample holds fewer than 2,000,000 distinct CDR3 sequences, 30% to 40% seen once. Regarding this clonotype: Antigen: not known.

Study-level findings and limits: Naive T cell percentage by flow cytometry tracked strongly with beta diversity.

The CDR3 runs 14 residues. CDR1 and CDR2 (germline): MDHEN, SYDVKM. Caucasian individuals from Russia who were healthy and aged roughly 6 to 95 acted as donors. Collection of ten milliliters of peripheral blood was performed for each donor. The sample taken for sequencing was blood. The sequence was obtained from a woman under 40 in good health. The chain is built from TRBV28 and TRBJ2-4; D is perhaps TRBD1 (6 bases). The DNA end lines up better with TRBJ2-7; the J call may be wrong. The CDR3 sequence is CASSSGAPPYEQYF. The CDR3 bases are TGTGCCAGCAGTTCAGGGGCCCCCCCCTACGAGCAGTACTTC.